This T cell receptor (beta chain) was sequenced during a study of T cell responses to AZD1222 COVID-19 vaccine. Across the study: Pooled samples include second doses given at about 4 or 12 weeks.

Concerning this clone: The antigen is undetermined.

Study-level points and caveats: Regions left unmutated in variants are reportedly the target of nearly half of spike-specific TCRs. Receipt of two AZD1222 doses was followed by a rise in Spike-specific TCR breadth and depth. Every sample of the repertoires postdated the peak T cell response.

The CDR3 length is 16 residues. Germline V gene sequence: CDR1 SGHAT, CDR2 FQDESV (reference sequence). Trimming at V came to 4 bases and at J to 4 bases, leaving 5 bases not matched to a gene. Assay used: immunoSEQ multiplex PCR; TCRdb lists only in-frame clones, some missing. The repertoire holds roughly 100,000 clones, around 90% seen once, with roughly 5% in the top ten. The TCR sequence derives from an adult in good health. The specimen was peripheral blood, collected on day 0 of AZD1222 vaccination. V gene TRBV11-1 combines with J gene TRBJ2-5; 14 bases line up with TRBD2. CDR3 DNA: TGTGCCAGCAGCTCAGGGACTAGCGGGGGTATAGAGACCCAGTACTTC. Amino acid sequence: CASSSGTSGGIETQYF.